A selection of T cell receptor beta chains follows, all from one sample in a study of CD8+ T cells in alopecia areata. Generated by immunoSEQ multiplex PCR, the TCRdb table keeps only in-frame clones and is missing some. The repertoire has around 290,000 clones, nearly 60% of them found once; the top ten carry about 1.8%. Specimen: CD4+ T cells sorted from blood, collected at week 24, from a patient treated with tofacitinib. Receptor source: a human donor with alopecia areata. The CDR3 runs from the conserved cysteine through the conserved F or W. The D gene is left open where the match is weak. Clone sizes are given selectively: once, few, many, or a class where the clone is expanded.

D gene	V gene	clone size	CDR3 length	J gene	CDR3 protein	CDR3 DNA
.	TRBV15	.	14	TRBJ2-2	CATSPRSNTGELFF	TGTGCCACCAGCCCACGGTCCAACACCGGGGAGCTGTTTTTT
.	TRBV7-8	.	16	TRBJ2-2	CASSLSAGVSTGELFF	TGTGCCAGCAGCTTATCAGCAGGGGTTTCCACCGGGGAGCTGTTTTTT
TRBD1	TRBV5-1	.	15	TRBJ2-7	CASREPYRGAYEQYF	TGCGCCAGCAGGGAACCATACAGGGGGGCCTACGAGCAGTACTTC
.	TRBV15	.	19	TRBJ1-5	CATSRVRGEGAPRYQPQHF	TGTGCCACCAGCAGAGTTAGAGGGGAAGGTGCCCCCAGATATCAGCCCCAGCATTTT
.	TRBV7-9	few	13	TRBJ1-5	CASSFGGAQPQHF	TGTGCCAGCAGCTTTGGGGGGGCACAGCCCCAGCATTTT
TRBD1	TRBV15	.	13	TRBJ1-2	CATSRDIGGDDTF	TGTGCCACCAGCAGAGATATAGGGGGCGACGACACCTTC
.	TRBV2	.	13	TRBJ1-6	CASRMDGNSPLHF	TGTGCCAGCAGGATGGACGGAAATTCACCCCTCCACTTT
TRBD1	TRBV28	.	15	TRBJ1-5	CASNGGQGGNQPQHF	TGTGCCAGCAATGGGGGACAGGGTGGAAATCAGCCCCAGCATTTT
.	TRBV29-1	.	12	TRBJ2-7	CSVGAQEEEQYF	TGCAGCGTTGGGGCCCAGGAGGAGGAGCAGTACTTC
.	TRBV13	.	15	TRBJ1-6	CASSSPGDDNSPLHF	TGTGCCAGCAGCTCCCCTGGGGACGATAATTCACCCCTCCACTTT
.	TRBV6-5	.	15	TRBJ1-6	CASSRDRRDNSPLHF	TGTGCCAGCAGCCGCGACAGGAGAGATAATTCACCCCTCCACTTT
TRBD1	TRBV4-1	few	14	TRBJ2-7	CASSRSDRDYEQYF	TGCGCCAGCAGCCGATCGGACAGGGACTACGAGCAGTACTTC
TRBD1	TRBV4-2	.	13	TRBJ2-5	CASATGDWETQYF	TGTGCCAGCGCGACAGGGGATTGGGAGACCCAGTACTTC
TRBD1	TRBV9	.	14	TRBJ2-5	CASSVSGGVETQYF	TGTGCCAGCAGCGTATCAGGGGGTGTAGAGACCCAGTACTTC
TRBD1	TRBV7-6	.	14	TRBJ1-1	CASSRGQGSTEAFF	TGTGCCAGCAGCCGAGGACAGGGCAGCACTGAAGCTTTCTTT
TRBD1	TRBV4-1	.	11	TRBJ1-1	CASRRDREAFF	TGCGCCAGCAGGAGGGACAGAGAAGCTTTCTTT
.	TRBV15	.	11	TRBJ1-2	CATSRGLDYTF	TGTGCCACCAGCAGGGGCCTGGACTACACCTTC
.	TRBV25-1	.	16	TRBJ2-3	CASSELRHPGTDTQYF	TGTGCCAGCAGTGAACTGCGTCATCCGGGCACAGATACGCAGTATTTT
TRBD2	TRBV5-4	.	18	TRBJ2-2	CASSPPGSLAGGYGELFF	TGTGCCAGCAGCCCCCCCGGGTCGCTAGCGGGGGGGTACGGGGAGCTGTTTTTT
.	TRBV29-1	.	12	TRBJ2-7	CSVEGPTYEQYF	TGCAGCGTTGAAGGACCAACCTACGAGCAGTACTTC
TRBD1	TRBV25-1	.	13	TRBJ1-2	CASAGQGSYGYTF	TGTGCCAGCGCCGGACAGGGAAGCTATGGCTACACCTTC
.	TRBV30	few	15	TRBJ2-2	CAWSAELGETGELFF	TGTGCCTGGAGTGCTGAGCTCGGGGAAACCGGGGAGCTGTTTTTT
.	TRBV28	.	14	TRBJ1-2	CASSLLVTNYGYTF	TGTGCCAGCAGTTTGTTAGTTACTAACTATGGCTACACCTTC
.	TRBV30	once	16	TRBJ2-2	CAWSVLDGVFAGELFF	TGTGCCTGGAGTGTACTTGACGGAGTGTTCGCCGGGGAGCTGTTTTTT
.	TRBV5-6	few	14	TRBJ2-1	CASSSQYPYNEQFF	TGTGCCAGCAGCTCACAGTATCCCTACAATGAGCAGTTCTTC
TRBD1	TRBV10-3	few	14	TRBJ1-1	CAISGTGGWTEAFF	TGTGCCATCAGTGGGACAGGGGGCTGGACTGAAGCTTTCTTT
.	TRBV30	.	13	TRBJ1-4	CAWSSMTNEKLFF	TGTGCCTGGAGTTCAATGACTAATGAAAAACTGTTTTTT
.	TRBV30	.	12	TRBJ1-3	CAWKGTGNTIYF	TGTGCCTGGAAGGGAACTGGAAACACCATATATTTT
TRBD1	TRBV7-9	.	17	TRBJ1-5	CASSSTGTGVGNQPQHF	TGTGCCAGCAGCAGCACCGGGACAGGGGTTGGCAATCAGCCCCAGCATTTT
.	TRBV5-4	once	17	TRBJ2-3	CASSPIGGGGPTDTQYF	TGTGCCAGCAGCCCGATAGGGGGCGGGGGCCCCACAGATACGCAGTATTTT
.	TRBV27	.	17	TRBJ1-6	CASSLFGEGSYNSPLHF	TGTGCCAGCAGTTTATTTGGTGAGGGGTCCTATAATTCACCCCTCCACTTT
.	TRBV4-3	.	12	TRBJ2-7	CASGDGNYEQYF	TGCGCCAGCGGTGACGGAAACTACGAGCAGTACTTC
.	TRBV5-6	.	13	TRBJ2-7	CASRWTARGGQYF	TGTGCCAGCAGGTGGACAGCCCGCGGGGGGCAGTACTTC
.	TRBV30	.	15	TRBJ1-4	CAWTGHRGTNEKLFF	TGTGCCTGGACGGGACACCGAGGAACTAATGAAAAACTGTTTTTT
TRBD1	TRBV18	.	14	TRBJ2-5	CASSPGTGTETQYF	TGTGCCAGCTCACCCGGGACAGGGACAGAGACCCAGTACTTC
.	TRBV29-1	few	13	TRBJ1-2	CSVGDPGFYGYTF	TGCAGCGTTGGGGACCCGGGTTTCTATGGCTACACCTTC
.	TRBV4-3	few	14	TRBJ1-1	CASSQDFQGGEAFF	TGCGCCAGCAGCCAAGATTTCCAGGGAGGTGAAGCTTTCTTT
.	TRBV7-2	.	15	TRBJ1-5	CASSLATVGNQPQHF	TGTGCCAGCAGCTTAGCGACGGTGGGCAATCAGCCCCAGCATTTT
.	TRBV29-1	.	11	TRBJ2-2	CSGVRAGELFF	TGCAGCGGGGTGAGGGCCGGGGAGCTGTTTTTT
.	TRBV10-2	few	14	TRBJ1-5	CASSESKSNQPQHF	TGCGCCAGCAGTGAGTCGAAGAGCAATCAGCCCCAGCATTTT
.	TRBV19	few	16	TRBJ1-1	CASSTQGSTMNTEAFF	TGTGCCAGTAGTACACAGGGTTCTACTATGAACACTGAAGCTTTCTTT
.	TRBV11-2	few	15	TRBJ2-6	CASSPPRSGANVLTF	TGTGCCAGCAGCCCCCCACGCTCTGGGGCCAACGTCCTGACTTTC
.	TRBV25-1	.	13	TRBJ2-2	CASGPGYTGELFF	TGTGCCAGCGGGCCGGGGTACACCGGGGAGCTGTTTTTT
.	TRBV19	.	13	TRBJ1-2	CASSRPGAHGYTF	TGTGCCAGTAGTCGGCCAGGGGCCCATGGCTACACCTTC
TRBD1	TRBV2	.	14	TRBJ1-2	CASRLQGGPYGYTF	TGTGCCAGCAGATTACAGGGGGGACCTTATGGCTACACCTTC
.	TRBV5-1	.	14	TRBJ2-6	CASSPSSGANVLTF	TGCGCCAGCTCCCCAAGCTCTGGGGCCAACGTCCTGACTTTC
TRBD1	TRBV30	.	17	TRBJ1-5	CAWSVARTGVGNQPQHF	TGTGCCTGGAGTGTAGCGCGCACAGGGGTCGGCAATCAGCCCCAGCATTTT
.	TRBV5-1	.	13	TRBJ1-4	CASSLGGEGKLFF	TGCGCCAGCAGCCTGGGAGGCGAGGGAAAACTGTTTTTT
.	TRBV2	.	12	TRBJ1-2	CASMSGNYGYTF	TGTGCCAGCATGTCAGGAAACTATGGCTACACCTTC